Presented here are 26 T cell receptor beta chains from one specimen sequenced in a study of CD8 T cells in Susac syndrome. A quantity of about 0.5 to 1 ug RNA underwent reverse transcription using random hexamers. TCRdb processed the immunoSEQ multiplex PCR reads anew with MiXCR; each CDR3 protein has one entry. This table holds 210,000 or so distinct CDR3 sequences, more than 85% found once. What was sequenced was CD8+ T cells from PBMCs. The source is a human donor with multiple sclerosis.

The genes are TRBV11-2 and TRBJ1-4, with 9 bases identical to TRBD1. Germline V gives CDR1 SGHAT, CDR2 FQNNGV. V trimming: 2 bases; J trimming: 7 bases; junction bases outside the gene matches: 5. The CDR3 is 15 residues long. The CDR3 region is CASSLTGQGLEKLFF. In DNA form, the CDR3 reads TGTGCCAGCAGCTTAACGGGACAGGGACTTGAAAAACTGTTTTTT.

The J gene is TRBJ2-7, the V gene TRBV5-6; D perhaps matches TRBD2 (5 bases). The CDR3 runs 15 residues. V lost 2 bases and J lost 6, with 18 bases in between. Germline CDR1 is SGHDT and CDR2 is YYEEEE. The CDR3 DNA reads TGTGCCAGCAGCTTAGGAGGCGAGGGTAGGACCGAGCAGTACTTC. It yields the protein CASSLGGEGRTEQYF. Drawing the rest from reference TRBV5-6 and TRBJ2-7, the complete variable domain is DAGVTQSPTHLIKTRGQQVTLRCSPKSGHDTVSWYQQALGQGPQFIFQYYEEEERQRGNFPDRFSGHQFPNYSSELNVNALLLGDSALYLCASSLGGEGRTEQYFGPGTRLTVT.

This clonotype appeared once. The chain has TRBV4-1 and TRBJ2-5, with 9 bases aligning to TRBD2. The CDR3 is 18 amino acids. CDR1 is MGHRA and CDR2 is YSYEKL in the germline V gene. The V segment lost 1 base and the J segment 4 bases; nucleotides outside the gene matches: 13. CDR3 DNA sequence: TGCGCCAGCAGCCAAGGGACTAGCGTTTTTGTAGGCGGAGAGACCCAGTACTTC. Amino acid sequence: CASSQGTSVFVGGETQYF.

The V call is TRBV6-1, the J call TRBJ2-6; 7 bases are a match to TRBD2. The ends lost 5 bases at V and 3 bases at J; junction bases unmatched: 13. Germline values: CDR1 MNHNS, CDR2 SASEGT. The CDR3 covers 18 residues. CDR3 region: CASSKVSAGVYGANVLTF. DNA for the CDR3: TGTGCCAGCAGTAAGGTCAGCGCGGGAGTGTATGGGGCCAACGTCCTGACTTTC.

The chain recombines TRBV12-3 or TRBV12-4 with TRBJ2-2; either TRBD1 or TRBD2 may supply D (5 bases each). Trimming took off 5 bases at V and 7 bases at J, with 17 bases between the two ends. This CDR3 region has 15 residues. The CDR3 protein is CASSLGTVEGGELFF. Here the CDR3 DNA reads TGTGCCAGCAGTCTCGGGACCGTAGAAGGCGGGGAGCTGTTTTTT.

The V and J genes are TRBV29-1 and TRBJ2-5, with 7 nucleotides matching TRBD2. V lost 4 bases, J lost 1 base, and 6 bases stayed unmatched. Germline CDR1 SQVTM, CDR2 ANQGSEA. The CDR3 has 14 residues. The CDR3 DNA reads TGCAGCGTTGTGGGGGGGGTAGGCCAAGAGACCCAGTACTTC. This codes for CSVVGGVGQETQYF. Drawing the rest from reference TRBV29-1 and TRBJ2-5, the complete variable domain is SAVISQKPSRDICQRGTSLTIQCQVDSQVTMMFWYRQQPGQSLTLIATANQGSEATYESGFVIDKFPISRPNLTFSTLTVSNMSPEDSSIYLCSVVGGVGQETQYFGPGTRLLVL.

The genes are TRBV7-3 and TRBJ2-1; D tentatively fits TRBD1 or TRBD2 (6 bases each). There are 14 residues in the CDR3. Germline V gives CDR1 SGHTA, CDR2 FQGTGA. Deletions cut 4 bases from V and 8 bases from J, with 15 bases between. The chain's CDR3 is CASSSTGAIYEQFF. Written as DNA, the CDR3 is TGTGCCAGCAGCTCCACGGGGGCAATCTATGAGCAGTTCTTC.

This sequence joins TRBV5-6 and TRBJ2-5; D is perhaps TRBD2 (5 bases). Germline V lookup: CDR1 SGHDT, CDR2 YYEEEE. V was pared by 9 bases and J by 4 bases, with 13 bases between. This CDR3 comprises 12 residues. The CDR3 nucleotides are TGTGCCACCGGGATCGGCGGAGAGACCCAGTACTTC. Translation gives CATGIGGETQYF.

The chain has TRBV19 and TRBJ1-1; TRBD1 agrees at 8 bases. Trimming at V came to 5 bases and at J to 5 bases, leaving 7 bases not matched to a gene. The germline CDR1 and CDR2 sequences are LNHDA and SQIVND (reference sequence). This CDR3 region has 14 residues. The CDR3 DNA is TGTGCCAGTAGTCAACACAGGGGGAGGACTGAAGCTTTCTTT. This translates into CASSQHRGRTEAFF.

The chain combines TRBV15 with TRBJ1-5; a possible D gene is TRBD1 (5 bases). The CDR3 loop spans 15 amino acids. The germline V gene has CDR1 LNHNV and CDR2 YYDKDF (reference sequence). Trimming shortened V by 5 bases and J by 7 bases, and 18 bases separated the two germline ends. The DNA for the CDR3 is TGTGCCACCAGCCCCGATGGGCAGGGAGGCCAGCCCCAGCATTTT. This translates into CATSPDGQGGQPQHF.

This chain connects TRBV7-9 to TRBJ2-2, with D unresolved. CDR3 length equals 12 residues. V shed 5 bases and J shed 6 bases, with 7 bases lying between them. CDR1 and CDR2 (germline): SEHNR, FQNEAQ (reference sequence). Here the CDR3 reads CASSESAGELFF. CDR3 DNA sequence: TGTGCCAGCAGCGAATCGGCCGGGGAGCTGTTTTTT.

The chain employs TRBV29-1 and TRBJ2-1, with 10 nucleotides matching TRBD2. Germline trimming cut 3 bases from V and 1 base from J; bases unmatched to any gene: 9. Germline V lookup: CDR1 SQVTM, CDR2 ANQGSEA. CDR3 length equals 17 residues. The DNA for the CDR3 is TGCAGCGTTGATGGGGTAGCGGGAGGTGCATCCTACAATGAGCAGTTCTTC. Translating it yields CSVDGVAGGASYNEQFF.

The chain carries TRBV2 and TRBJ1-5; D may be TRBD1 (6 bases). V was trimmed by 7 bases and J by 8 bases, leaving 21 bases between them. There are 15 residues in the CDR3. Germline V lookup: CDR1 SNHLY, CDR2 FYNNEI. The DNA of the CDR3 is TGTGCCAGCATGGGTCAGGGGCTCCCCATGGAGCCCCAGCATTTT. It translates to CASMGQGLPMEPQHF.

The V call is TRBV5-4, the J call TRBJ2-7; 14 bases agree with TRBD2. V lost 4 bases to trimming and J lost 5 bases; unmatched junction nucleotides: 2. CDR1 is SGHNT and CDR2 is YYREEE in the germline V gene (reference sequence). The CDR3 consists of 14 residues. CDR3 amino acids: CASSPGLAGDEQYF. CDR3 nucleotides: TGTGCCAGCAGCCCGGGACTAGCGGGAGACGAGCAGTACTTC. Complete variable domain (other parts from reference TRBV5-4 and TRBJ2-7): ETGVTQSPTHLIKTRGQQVTLRCSSQSGHNTVSWYQQALGQGPQFIFQYYREEENGRGNFPPRFSGLQFPNYSSELNVNALELDDSALYLCASSPGLAGDEQYFGPGTRLTVT.

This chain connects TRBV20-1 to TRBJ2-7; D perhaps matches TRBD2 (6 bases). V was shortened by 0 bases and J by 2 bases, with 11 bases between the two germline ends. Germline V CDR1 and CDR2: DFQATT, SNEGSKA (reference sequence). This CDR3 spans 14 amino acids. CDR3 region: CSARDSRGTYEQYF. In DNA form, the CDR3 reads TGCAGTGCTAGAGATTCGCGGGGTACCTACGAGCAGTACTTC.

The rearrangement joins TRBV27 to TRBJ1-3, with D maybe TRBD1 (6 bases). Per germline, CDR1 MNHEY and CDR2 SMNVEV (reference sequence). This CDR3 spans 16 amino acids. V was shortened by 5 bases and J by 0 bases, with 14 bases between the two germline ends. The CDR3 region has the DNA TGTGCCAGCAGTCCCGGGGGGGGCTCCTCTGGAAACACCATATATTTT. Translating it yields CASSPGGGSSGNTIYF.

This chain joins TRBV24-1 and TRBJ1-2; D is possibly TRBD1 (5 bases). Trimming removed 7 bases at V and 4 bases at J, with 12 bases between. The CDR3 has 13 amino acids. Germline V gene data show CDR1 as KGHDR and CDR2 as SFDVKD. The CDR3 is CATSHDSGYGYTF. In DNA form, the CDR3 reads TGTGCCACCAGCCACGACAGTGGCTATGGCTACACCTTC.

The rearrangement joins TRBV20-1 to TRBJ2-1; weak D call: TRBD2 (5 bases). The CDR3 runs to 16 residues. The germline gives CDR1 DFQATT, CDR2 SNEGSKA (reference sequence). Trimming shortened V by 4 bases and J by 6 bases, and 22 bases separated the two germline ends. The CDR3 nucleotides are TGCAGTGCTATGGGAAGCCTAGCAGCAACCATCAATGAGCAGTTCTTC. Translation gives CSAMGSLAATINEQFF.

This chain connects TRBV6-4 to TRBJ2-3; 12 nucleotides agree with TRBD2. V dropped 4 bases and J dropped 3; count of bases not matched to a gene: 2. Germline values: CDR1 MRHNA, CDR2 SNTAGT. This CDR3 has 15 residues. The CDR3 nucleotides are TGTGCCAGCAGTGTCGGACTAGCGGGAACAGATACGCAGTATTTT. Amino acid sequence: CASSVGLAGTDTQYF.

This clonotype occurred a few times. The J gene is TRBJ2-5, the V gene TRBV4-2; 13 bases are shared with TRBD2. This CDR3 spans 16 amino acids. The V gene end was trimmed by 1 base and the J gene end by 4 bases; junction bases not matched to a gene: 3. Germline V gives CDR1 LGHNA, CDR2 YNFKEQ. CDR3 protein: CASSQGTSGSRETQYF. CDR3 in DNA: TGTGCCAGCAGCCAAGGGACTAGCGGGAGTCGAGAGACCCAGTACTTC.

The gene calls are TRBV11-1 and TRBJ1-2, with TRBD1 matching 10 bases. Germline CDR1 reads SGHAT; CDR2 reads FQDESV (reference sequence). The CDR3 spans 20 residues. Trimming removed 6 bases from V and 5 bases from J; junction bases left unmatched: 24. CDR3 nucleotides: TGTGCCAGCAGTTCTATTGCCCAAAAAGTGGGACAGGGGCCCATATATGGCTACACCTTC. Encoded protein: CASSSIAQKVGQGPIYGYTF.

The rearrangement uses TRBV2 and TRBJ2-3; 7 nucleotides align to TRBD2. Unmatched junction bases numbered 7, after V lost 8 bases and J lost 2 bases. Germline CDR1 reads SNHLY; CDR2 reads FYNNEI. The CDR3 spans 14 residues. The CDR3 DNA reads TGTGCCAGCCTGGGGAGGGAGGCCACAGATACGCAGTATTTT. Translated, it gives CASLGREATDTQYF.

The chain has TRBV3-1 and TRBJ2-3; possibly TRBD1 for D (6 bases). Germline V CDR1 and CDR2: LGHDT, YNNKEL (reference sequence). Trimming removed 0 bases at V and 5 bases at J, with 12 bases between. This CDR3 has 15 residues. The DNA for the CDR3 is TGTGCCAGCAGCCAAGACGAACAGGGCGAAGATACGCAGTATTTT. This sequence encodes CASSQDEQGEDTQYF.

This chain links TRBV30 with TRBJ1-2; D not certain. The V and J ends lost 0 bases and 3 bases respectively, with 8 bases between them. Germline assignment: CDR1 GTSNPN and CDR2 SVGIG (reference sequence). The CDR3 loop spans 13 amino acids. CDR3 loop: CAWSVISDYGYTF. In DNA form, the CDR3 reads TGTGCCTGGAGTGTAATTTCAGACTATGGCTACACCTTC.

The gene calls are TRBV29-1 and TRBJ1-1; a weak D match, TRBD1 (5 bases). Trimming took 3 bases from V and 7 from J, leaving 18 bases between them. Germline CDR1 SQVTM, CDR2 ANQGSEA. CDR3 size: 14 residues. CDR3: CSVEFTDGGIEAFF. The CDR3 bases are TGCAGCGTTGAGTTTACCGACGGGGGGATTGAAGCTTTCTTT.

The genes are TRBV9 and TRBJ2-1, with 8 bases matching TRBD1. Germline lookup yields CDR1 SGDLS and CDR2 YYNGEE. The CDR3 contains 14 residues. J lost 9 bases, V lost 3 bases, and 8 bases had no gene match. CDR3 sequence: CASSAGQVTSEQFF. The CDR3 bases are TGTGCCAGCAGCGCGGGACAGGTGACCAGTGAGCAGTTCTTC.